This T cell receptor (beta chain) was sequenced for a study of siplizumab effects on memory and regulatory T cells. Study as a whole: Investigators ran mixed lymphocyte reactions in pairs, testing siplizumab at about 0.94 ug/mL against no drug.

Worth noting for this clone: Antigen: not known.

General observations from the study: Proliferating Tregs' suppressive function in siplizumab cultures went unconfirmed.

Mixed lymphocyte reaction cells were cocultured at 37°C for 5 to 7 days. The protocol was immunoSEQ multiplex PCR, while the TCRdb copy is restricted to in-frame clones and leaves out a portion. Among around 20,000 clones listed, roughly 49% were seen once. V was pared by 3 bases and J by 6 bases, with 8 bases between. The CDR3 is made up of 13 amino acids. Germline loops: CDR1 SGHTA, CDR2 FQGNSA. The receptor comes from a human donor in good health; the cells came from an allogeneic mixed lymphocyte reaction. The V and J genes are TRBV7-2 and TRBJ1-4; no clear D. Sequencing was performed on CFSE-low (dividing) CD4+ T cells sorted from an allogeneic mixed lymphocyte reaction. The CDR3 DNA is TGTGCCAGCAGCTTGTCTCAGGATGAAAAACTGTTTTTT. Translated: CASSLSQDEKLFF.